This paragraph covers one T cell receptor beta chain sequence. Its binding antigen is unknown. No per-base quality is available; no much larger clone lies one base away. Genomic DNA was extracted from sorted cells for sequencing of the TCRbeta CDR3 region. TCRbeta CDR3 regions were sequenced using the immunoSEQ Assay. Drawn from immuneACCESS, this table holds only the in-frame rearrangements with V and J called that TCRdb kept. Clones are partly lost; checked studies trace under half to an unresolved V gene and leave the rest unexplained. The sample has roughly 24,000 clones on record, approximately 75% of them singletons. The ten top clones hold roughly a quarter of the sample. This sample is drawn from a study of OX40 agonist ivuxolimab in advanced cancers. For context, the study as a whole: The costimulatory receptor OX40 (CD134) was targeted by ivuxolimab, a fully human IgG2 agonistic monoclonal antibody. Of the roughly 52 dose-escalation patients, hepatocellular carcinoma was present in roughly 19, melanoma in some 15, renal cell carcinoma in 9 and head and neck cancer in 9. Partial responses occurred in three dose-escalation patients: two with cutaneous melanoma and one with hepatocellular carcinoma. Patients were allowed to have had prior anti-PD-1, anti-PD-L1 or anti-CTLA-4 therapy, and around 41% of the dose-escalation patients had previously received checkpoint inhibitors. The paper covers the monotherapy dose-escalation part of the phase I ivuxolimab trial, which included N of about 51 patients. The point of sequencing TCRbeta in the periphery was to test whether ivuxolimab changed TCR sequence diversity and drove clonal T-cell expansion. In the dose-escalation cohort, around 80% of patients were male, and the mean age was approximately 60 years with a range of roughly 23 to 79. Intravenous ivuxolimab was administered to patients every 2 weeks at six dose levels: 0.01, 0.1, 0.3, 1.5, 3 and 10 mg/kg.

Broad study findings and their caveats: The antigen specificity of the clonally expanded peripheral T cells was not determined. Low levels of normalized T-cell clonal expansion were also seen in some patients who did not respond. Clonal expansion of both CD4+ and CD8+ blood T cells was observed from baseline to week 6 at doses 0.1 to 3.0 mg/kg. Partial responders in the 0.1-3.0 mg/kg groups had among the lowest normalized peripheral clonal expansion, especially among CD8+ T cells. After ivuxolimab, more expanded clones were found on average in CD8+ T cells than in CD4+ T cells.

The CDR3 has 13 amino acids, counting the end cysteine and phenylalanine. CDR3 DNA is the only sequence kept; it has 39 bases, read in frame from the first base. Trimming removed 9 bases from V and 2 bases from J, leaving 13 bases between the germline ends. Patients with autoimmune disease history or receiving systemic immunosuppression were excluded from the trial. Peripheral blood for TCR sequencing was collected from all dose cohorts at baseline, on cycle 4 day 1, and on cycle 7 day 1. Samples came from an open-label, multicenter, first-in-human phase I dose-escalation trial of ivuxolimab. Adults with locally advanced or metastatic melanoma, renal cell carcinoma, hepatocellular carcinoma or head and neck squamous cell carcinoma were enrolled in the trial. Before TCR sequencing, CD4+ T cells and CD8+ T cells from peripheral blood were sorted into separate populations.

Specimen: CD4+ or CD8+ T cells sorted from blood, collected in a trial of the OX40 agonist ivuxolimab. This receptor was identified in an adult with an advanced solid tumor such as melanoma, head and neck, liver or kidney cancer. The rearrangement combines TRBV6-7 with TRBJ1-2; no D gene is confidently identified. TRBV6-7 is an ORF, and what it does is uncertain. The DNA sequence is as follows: TGTGCCAGTCTCCGAAAACCCAACTATGGCTACACCTTC. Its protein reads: CASLRKPNYGYTF.